This is a list of T cell receptor beta chains from one sample in a study of blood T cells in healthy people across ages. Using its own MiXCR run on the 5' RACE reads, TCRdb lists one record per CDR3 protein. The data show 1.5 million to 2 million distinct CDR3 sequences, with around 35% seen just once and 11% held by the top ten. Sequencing input: blood. These receptors all come from a woman aged 30 to 39 in good health. Both conserved end residues are part of each CDR3.

V gene,CDR3 protein
TRBV5-1,CASSRLSTDTQYF
TRBV5-1,CASSGTSAKNIQYF
TRBV27,CASSFLAGDVADTQYF
TRBV24-1,CATKGGRAGYEQFF
TRBV6-5,CASSYSFTAGAGGQETQYF
TRBV24-1,CATSDIGETQYF
TRBV20-1,CSARWDRGSYEQYF
TRBV12-3/TRBV12-4,CASSLSGNQPQHF
TRBV13,CASSPRLGGKTQYF
TRBV24-1,CATSVPKGETQYF
TRBV7-9,CASSGLAAPYEQYF
TRBV14,CASSQDRGGPQFF
TRBV7-8,CASTIRGGVGNQPQHF
TRBV27,CASSILGTRNEQFF
TRBV15,CATSRDFGTSWYEQYF
TRBV6-1,CASRARAGYGYTF
TRBV11-1,CASSPPAGLPAYF
TRBV7-3,CASSSQPSRTGYDGYTF
TRBV5-6,CASSLWGSTSYEQYF
TRBV5-1,CASSLIRPVDNEQFF
TRBV2,CASRGGGGQSYNEQFF
TRBV27,CASSLSNSGNTIYF
TRBV20-1,CSAPNPTQETQYF
TRBV21-1,CASSKISRVKDLYEQYF
TRBV20-1,CSAQSQGNTEAFF
TRBV7-9,CASSLVGSGGSGANVLTF
TRBV7-2,CASSLTAGGTHEQYF
TRBV7-9,CASSLVVAGDPEQYF
TRBV7-9,CASSAALRLAGRDTQYF